The clone carrying this T cell receptor (beta chain) has a count of ten or more. This entry is derived from a study of neurological immune-mediated disorders. Time point in this sample: longitudinal time-point 3. As healthy controls, volunteers from a blood bank in Maryland, USA, were used. Where libraries were unsorted, they were derived from 2 million PBMCs stored at -80 degrees C. Every sequencing run produced over 200 million TCR-beta sequences that came from 15-18 subjects. TCRdb passed the 5' RACE reads through MiXCR, listing each CDR3 protein once. The sample holds about 45,000 distinct CDR3 sequences, roughly 12% seen once. The V end lost 3 bases, the J end lost 4 bases, and 15 bases lay between the germline ends. This CDR3 spans 14 amino acids. Germline loops: CDR1 SQVTM, CDR2 ANQGSEA.

The material sequenced was PBMCs. This chain uses TRBV29-1 with TRBJ1-1; D gene ambiguous. The sequence was collected from a man aged 25 to 40 in good health. CDR3 in DNA: TGCAGCGTTGACGACGGACTGACGCCCACTGAAGCTTTCTTT. Its protein product is CSVDDGLTPTEAFF. The full variable domain, in which reference TRBV29-1 and TRBJ1-1 provide the parts outside the CDR3, is SAVISQKPSRDICQRGTSLTIQCQVDSQVTMMFWYRQQPGQSLTLIATANQGSEATYESGFVIDKFPISRPNLTFSTLTVSNMSPEDSSIYLCSVDDGLTPTEAFFGQGTRLTVV.